These 32 T cell receptor beta chains were all obtained from the same sample, sequenced in a study of T cell responses to AZD1222 COVID-19 vaccine. Repertoires were generated with immunoSEQ multiplex PCR, while TCRdb's copy carries only in-frame clones and drops some. The sample contains fewer than 150,000 clones, over 85% of which appear only once. The sample consisted of peripheral blood, taken on day 0 of AZD1222 vaccination. The receptors originated from an adult in good health.

This clone has just one count. The chain has TRBV5-1 and TRBJ1-4; D is possibly TRBD1 (5 bases). Trimming took off 4 bases at V and 8 bases at J, with 15 bases between the two ends. CDR1 SGHRS and CDR2 YFSETQ come from the germline V gene. The CDR3 sequence is 14 residues long. The CDR3 is CASSESTGWEKLFF. The DNA for the CDR3 is TGCGCCAGCAGCGAGAGTACAGGCTGGGAAAAACTGTTTTTT. The entire variable domain, with the rest obtained from reference TRBV5-1 and TRBJ1-4, is as follows: KAGVTQTPRYLIKTRGQQVTLSCSPISGHRSVSWYQQTPGQGLQFLFEYFSETQRNKGNFPGRFSGRQFSNSRSEMNVSTLELGDSALYLCASSESTGWEKLFFGSGTQLSVL.

The chain links TRBV2 to TRBJ2-1; D is unclear. Germline V gene sequence: CDR1 SNHLY, CDR2 FYNNEI. The CDR3 extends over 11 amino acids. The V and J ends lost 10 bases and 9 bases respectively, with 13 bases between them. The CDR3 loop is CATSWGFEQFF. The CDR3, as DNA: TGTGCCACCTCGTGGGGATTTGAGCAGTTCTTC.

V is TRBV30 and J is TRBJ1-6; D perhaps matches TRBD1 (5 bases). The V and J ends lost 3 bases and 5 bases respectively, with 20 bases between them. The CDR3 runs 17 residues. The germline gives CDR1 GTSNPN, CDR2 SVGIG (reference sequence). CDR3 coding DNA: TGTGCCTGGAGGTACGGGGCTATCGTTTGGCATAATTCACCCCTCCACTTT. Translating gives CAWRYGAIVWHNSPLHF.

The J gene is TRBJ2-2, the V gene TRBV27; 7 bases are shared with TRBD2. The CDR3 consists of 15 residues. Germline lookup yields CDR1 MNHEY and CDR2 SMNVEV (reference sequence). Trimming cost V 2 bases and J 6 bases; bases outside gene matches: 6. The DNA of the CDR3 is TGTGCCAGCAGTTTAGGCGGGAGAGGCCCCGGGGAGCTGTTTTTT. Protein product: CASSLGGRGPGELFF.

The rearrangement joins TRBV6-2 or TRBV6-3 to TRBJ1-2; no clear D. This CDR3 spans 12 amino acids. Germline values: CDR1 MNHEY, CDR2 SVGEGT. Trimming shortened V by 4 bases and J by 5 bases, and 8 bases separated the two germline ends. The CDR3 region has the DNA TGTGCCAGCAGTTTCGTAGGATATGGCTACACCTTC. Translation gives CASSFVGYGYTF.

The genes are TRBV11-2 and TRBJ1-1, with a possible D match to TRBD1 (5 bases). Germline assignment: CDR1 SGHAT and CDR2 FQNNGV. The CDR3 runs to 13 residues. V gave up 5 bases and J gave up 5 bases, with 12 bases separating them. DNA for the CDR3: TGTGCCAGCAGCAATCAGGGTGATACTGAAGCTTTCTTT. It specifies CASSNQGDTEAFF.

The chain is built from TRBV24-1 and TRBJ2-3; 10 nucleotides match TRBD1. Germline V CDR1 and CDR2: KGHDR, SFDVKD. The CDR3 contains 15 residues. V lost 5 bases to trimming and J lost 0 bases; unmatched junction nucleotides: 1. CDR3 in amino acids: CATSGGQGSTDTQYF. The CDR3 nucleotides are TGTGCCACCAGTGGGGGACAGGGGAGCACAGATACGCAGTATTTT.

The gene calls are TRBV14 and TRBJ1-3, with D tentatively TRBD1 (6 bases). The germline V gene has CDR1 SGHDN and CDR2 FVKESK. The V end lost 6 bases, the J end lost 0 bases, and 12 bases lay between the germline ends. This CDR3 comprises 15 residues. The CDR3 region is CASSQLRGSGNTIYF. DNA of the CDR3: TGTGCCAGCAGTCAACTCAGGGGCTCTGGAAACACCATATATTTT.

V and J are TRBV4-3 and TRBJ1-5, with 8 bases matching TRBD1. Germline V lookup: CDR1 LGHNA, CDR2 YSLEER. J was trimmed by 7 bases and V by 1 base; bases with no gene match: 6. The CDR3 extends over 15 amino acids. CDR3 DNA sequence: TGCGCCAGCAGCCAAGCAGGGGGCTCGGGCCAGCCCCAGCATTTT. Translation gives CASSQAGGSGQPQHF.

V gene TRBV10-3 combines with J gene TRBJ2-7; tentative D call: TRBD2 (6 bases). Germline loops: CDR1 ENHRY, CDR2 SYGVKD. Trimming stripped 3 bases from V and 4 bases from J, with 19 bases between. The CDR3 runs 16 residues. CDR3 loop: CAISEQTPGLSYEQYF. CDR3 sequence (DNA): TGTGCCATCAGTGAACAGACGCCGGGACTCTCGTACGAGCAGTACTTC.

CDR3 bases: TGTGCCAGCAGCTTAAGCACGAGGCCATTAGCGGGGGATCAAGAGACCCAGTACTTC. Translating it yields CASSLSTRPLAGDQETQYF. The V gene is TRBV7-2, the J gene TRBJ2-5; 9 nucleotides match TRBD2. Germline V gene data show CDR1 as SGHTA and CDR2 as FQGNSA. After removal of 2 bases from V and 2 bases from J, the junction contained 15 bases not matched to a gene. This CDR3 is 19 amino acids long. Combining the CDR3 with reference TRBV7-2 and TRBJ2-5 gives the whole variable domain GAGVSQSPSNKVTEKGKDVELRCDPISGHTALYWYRQSLGQGLEFLIYFQGNSAPDKSGLPSDRFSAERTGGSVSTLTIQRTQQEDSAVYLCASSLSTRPLAGDQETQYFGPGTRLLVL.

J is TRBJ1-2 and V is TRBV29-1; D not certain. The CDR3 loop spans 11 amino acids. Germline-derived CDR1 and CDR2 are SQVTM and ANQGSEA. Trimming shortened V by 2 bases and J by 8 bases, and 9 bases separated the two germline ends. CDR3 nucleotide sequence: TGCAGCGTTGAATTCGTAGGGGGCTACACCTTC. Protein product: CSVEFVGGYTF.

The chain's CDR3 is CASSRDRVIGNQPQHF. DNA for the CDR3: TGTGCCAGCAGTCGCGACAGGGTTATTGGCAATCAGCCCCAGCATTTT. The chain links TRBV6-6 to TRBJ1-5; 7 bases agree with TRBD1. J lost 2 bases, V lost 5 bases, and 9 bases had no gene match. The V gene's germline CDR1 is MNHNY and CDR2 SVGAGI (reference sequence). This CDR3 is 16 amino acids long.

V and J are TRBV7-9 and TRBJ1-3, with 7 bases aligning to TRBD1. There are 17 residues in the CDR3. Per germline, CDR1 SEHNR and CDR2 FQNEAQ (reference sequence). J gave up 4 bases and V 3 bases, and 12 bases lay outside the gene matches. CDR3 DNA sequence: TGTGCCAGCAGCTTGGGGACAGTCGTACTCTCGGGAAACACCATATATTTT. Its translation: CASSLGTVVLSGNTIYF.

The genes are TRBV19 and TRBJ1-1; tentatively, D is TRBD1 (6 bases). Deletions cut 5 bases from V and 7 bases from J, with 14 bases between. From germline, CDR1 is LNHDA and CDR2 SQIVND (reference sequence). This CDR3 is built from 13 residues. The CDR3: CASSFEQGHEAFF. DNA of the CDR3: TGTGCCAGTAGTTTCGAACAGGGACATGAAGCTTTCTTT.

Comment on this clone: The same CDR3 is also encoded by other DNA sequences in this sample. CDR3 protein: CASSQEDRGVYGYTF. The CDR3 DNA sequence: TGTGCCAGCAGCCAAGAAGATAGGGGTGTGTATGGCTACACCTTC. The V and J genes are TRBV3-1 (or the pseudogene TRBV3-2) and TRBJ1-2; the D gene is possibly TRBD1 (5 bases). V dropped 0 bases and J dropped 5 bases, with 13 bases sitting between them. This CDR3 contains 15 residues. CDR1 is LGHDT and CDR2 is YNNKEL in the germline V gene (reference sequence).

The rearrangement joins TRBV7-3 to TRBJ2-3, with unresolved D. CDR3 length: 12 residues. The V and J ends lost 0 bases and 5 bases respectively, with 3 bases between them. Germline V gene sequence: CDR1 SGHTA, CDR2 FQGTGA. For the CDR3, the DNA is TGTGCCAGCAGCTTAACGATAGATACGCAGTATTTT. This codes for CASSLTIDTQYF. Complete variable domain (other parts from reference TRBV7-3 and TRBJ2-3): GAGVSQTPSNKVTEKGKYVELRCDPISGHTALYWYRQSLGQGPEFLIYFQGTGAADDSGLPNDRFFAVRPEGSVSTLKIQRTERGDSAVYLCASSLTIDTQYFGPGTRLTVL.

This chain links TRBV29-1 with TRBJ2-2, with 8 bases aligning to TRBD1. The CDR3 loop spans 13 amino acids. V shed 0 bases, J shed 10 bases, and the junction held 4 bases outside the gene matches. Per germline, CDR1 SQVTM and CDR2 ANQGSEA. CDR3 sequence (DNA): TGCAGCGTTGAAGATCAACAGGGGGAGGAGCTGTTTTTT. This codes for CSVEDQQGEELFF.

V gene TRBV19 combines with J gene TRBJ1-4; no firm D call. Germline CDR1 is LNHDA and CDR2 is SQIVND (reference sequence). This CDR3 is built from 14 residues. V gave up 3 bases and J gave up 5 bases, with 10 bases separating them. The CDR3 DNA sequence: TGTGCCAGTAGTATCATCCAAGCAAATGAAAAACTGTTTTTT. This encodes CASSIIQANEKLFF.

V usage is TRBV5-5 and J usage is TRBJ2-1, with 7 bases identical to TRBD1. Germline loops: CDR1 SGHKS, CDR2 YYEKEE (reference sequence). Trimming cost V 2 bases and J 4 bases; bases outside gene matches: 12. CDR3 length: 17 residues. The CDR3 bases are TGTGCCAGCAGCTTCCGATGGACAGGAAACTTATACAATGAGCAGTTCTTC. Protein sequence: CASSFRWTGNLYNEQFF.

The count of this clone is one. The chain recombines TRBV28 with TRBJ1-6; D gene ambiguous. The CDR3 has 13 residues. CDR1 and CDR2 from the germline V gene are MDHEN and SYDVKM. V gave up 9 bases and J gave up 10 bases, with 16 bases separating them. CDR3 sequence: CASVSQKGSPLHF. In nucleotides, the CDR3 is TGTGCCAGTGTCTCACAGAAAGGGTCACCCCTCCACTTT.

The chain is built from TRBV28 and TRBJ1-1; TRBD1 agrees at 7 bases. Trimming at V came to 6 bases and at J to 4 bases, leaving 8 bases not matched to a gene. The CDR3 spans 14 residues. CDR1 MDHEN and CDR2 SYDVKM come from the germline V gene. The CDR3 nucleotides are TGTGCCAGCAGATATACAGGGGTGGGCACTGAAGCTTTCTTT. Residues: CASRYTGVGTEAFF.

The CDR3 loop reads CASRPTGPGTGELFF. The CDR3 coding sequence is TGTGCCAGCAGACCGACAGGGCCGGGGACCGGGGAGCTGTTTTTT. The V gene is TRBV6-5, the J gene TRBJ2-2; 7 nucleotides agree with TRBD1. V dropped 6 bases and J dropped 5; count of bases not matched to a gene: 9. Germline assignment: CDR1 MNHEY and CDR2 SVGAGI. The CDR3 consists of 15 residues.

The chain couples TRBV4-1 to TRBJ2-7; D may be TRBD1 (6 bases). V lost 3 bases to trimming and J lost 6 bases, with 18 bases between them. There are 15 residues in the CDR3. The germline CDR1 and CDR2 sequences are MGHRA and YSYEKL. CDR3 sequence (DNA): TGCGCCAGCAGCCACGGAACAGGGACGTTGGGCGAGCAGTACTTC. Translated, it gives CASSHGTGTLGEQYF.

The genes are TRBV6-6 and TRBJ1-5; D gene ambiguous. This CDR3 comprises 14 residues. V was shortened by 6 bases and J by 4 bases, with 13 bases between the two germline ends. The germline gives CDR1 MNHNY, CDR2 SVGAGI (reference sequence). As DNA, the CDR3 is TGTGCCAGCAGGGCGGTACAGTTGAATCAGCCCCAGCATTTT. It specifies CASRAVQLNQPQHF.

The V gene is TRBV3-1 (or the pseudogene TRBV3-2), the J gene TRBJ1-1, with a tentative D call TRBD1 (6 bases). Germline V CDR1 and CDR2: LGHDT, YNNKEL (reference sequence). Trimming left V 1 base short and J 9 bases short, with 18 bases between. The CDR3 is 15 amino acids. CDR3 in DNA: TGTGCCAGCAGCCAAGTTGGAGGACAGAGCGATAAAGCTTTCTTT. Protein sequence: CASSQVGGQSDKAFF.

This sequence joins TRBV13 and TRBJ1-2, with TRBD1 as a possible D gene (5 bases). With 10 bases removed from V and 5 bases from J, the gap between germline ends came to 20 bases. The CDR3 is made up of 14 amino acids. Germline CDR1 reads PRHDT; CDR2 reads FYEKMQ (reference sequence). In nucleotides, the CDR3 is TGTGCCACCTGGGGCAGCCGTCTCACTTATGGCTACACCTTC. Translation gives CATWGSRLTYGYTF. Supplemented by reference TRBV13 and TRBJ1-2, the full variable domain reads AAGVIQSPRHLIKEKRETATLKCYPIPRHDTVYWYQQGPGQDPQFLISFYEKMQSDKGSIPDRFSAQQFSDYHSELNMSSLELGDSALYFCATWGSRLTYGYTFGSGTRLTVV.

This clone is labeled as medium-sized. This chain joins TRBV6-4 and TRBJ2-1; TRBD2 matches at 9 bases. The germline V gene encodes CDR1 MRHNA and CDR2 SNTAGT. Trimming took 0 bases from V and 5 from J; bases not matched to a gene: 5. This CDR3 has 16 residues. DNA of the CDR3: TGTGCCAGCAGTGACTCGGCGCGGGGGGGCCACAATGAGCAGTTCTTC. Translated: CASSDSARGGHNEQFF.

Notes on this clone: The same CDR3 arises from other DNA sequences in this sample as well. The chain carries TRBV5-1 and TRBJ1-1; D uncertain. Per the germline V gene, CDR1 is SGHRS and CDR2 is YFSETQ. V was shortened by 0 bases and J by 1 base, with 7 bases between the two germline ends. The CDR3 covers 14 residues. CDR3 region: CASSLDGRNTEAFF. The CDR3 DNA is TGCGCCAGCAGCTTGGATGGGAGGAACACTGAAGCTTTCTTT.

This clone occurred a few times. The V and J genes are TRBV6-5 and TRBJ2-6; D call uncertain. The germline V and J ends were trimmed by 2 bases and 0 bases, with 2 bases remaining between them. Germline assignment: CDR1 MNHEY and CDR2 SVGAGI. The CDR3 has 14 amino acids. In DNA, the CDR3 is TGTGCCAGCAGTTACGACTCTGGGGCCAACGTCCTGACTTTC. It specifies CASSYDSGANVLTF.

V and J are TRBV5-4 and TRBJ1-2, with 8 bases that match TRBD1. Per germline, CDR1 SGHNT and CDR2 YYREEE (reference sequence). V lost 0 bases to trimming and J lost 7 bases; unmatched junction nucleotides: 8. This CDR3 is built from 15 residues. Written as DNA, the CDR3 is TGTGCCAGCAGCTTGGATCCCCAGGGGGCGCTTGGCTACACCTTC. This translates into CASSLDPQGALGYTF. The entire variable domain, with the rest obtained from reference TRBV5-4 and TRBJ1-2, is as follows: ETGVTQSPTHLIKTRGQQVTLRCSSQSGHNTVSWYQQALGQGPQFIFQYYREEENGRGNFPPRFSGLQFPNYSSELNVNALELDDSALYLCASSLDPQGALGYTFGSGTRLTVV.

The chain carries TRBV27 and TRBJ1-1; D is unclear. The germline V and J ends were trimmed by 5 bases and 0 bases, with 10 bases remaining between them. Germline V gene data show CDR1 as MNHEY and CDR2 as SMNVEV (reference sequence). CDR3 length: 14 residues. CDR3 nucleotides: TGTGCCAGCAGTCTAGGTATAATGAACACTGAAGCTTTCTTT. This encodes CASSLGIMNTEAFF.